A selection of T cell receptor beta chains follows, all from one sample in a study of immune evolution from preneoplasia to lung adenocarcinoma. Repertoires were generated with immunoSEQ multiplex PCR, while TCRdb's copy carries only in-frame clones and drops some. The sample lists under 6,000 clones, 77% seen once, with roughly a tenth in the top ten. Input material: FFPE minimally invasive lung adenocarcinoma tissue. These receptors were collected from a person aged 55-80 years with lung adenocarcinoma. Both conserved end residues are trimmed from each CDR3.

V	J	CDR3
TRBV20-1	TRBJ2-3	SADGLGTQY
TRBV18	TRBJ2-1	ASSPGVGSEQF
TRBV5-1	TRBJ1-1	ASSSPDRPNTEAF
TRBV5-4	TRBJ2-7	ASSRRSGRYEQY
TRBV29-1	TRBJ1-2	SVAGERAYGYT
TRBV27	TRBJ2-7	ASSFVGTPLREQY
TRBV19	TRBJ1-1	ASSSQGIEAF
TRBV19	TRBJ2-1	ASSEGGSYNEQF
TRBV7-9	TRBJ2-1	ASSLAGTRYNEQF
TRBV6-1	TRBJ1-3	ASSEAESGNTIY
TRBV2	TRBJ2-5	ASSEVVETQY
TRBV4-2	TRBJ2-4	ASSPGLAGGADKNIQY
TRBV15	TRBJ2-2	ATSRERAGDVGELF
TRBV5-5	TRBJ2-3	ASSLAPGTSGGSTDTQY
TRBV28	TRBJ2-5	ASSTLYPGARETQY
TRBV5-8	TRBJ2-1	ASSLDYGSCNEQF
TRBV7-6	TRBJ2-5	ASSRGTSGSETQY